What follows is one TCR beta chain and its context. Original methodology: From reference gene primer amplification, estimates of nucleated cell counts were derived. Some clones are missing from TCRdb's copy, which holds only in-frame ones; the method was immunoSEQ multiplex PCR. The DNA was the basis for D and trimming; V, J and clone size are from that table. The table records tens of thousands of clones, nearly 80% of them present only once. The source of the sample is a study of blood T cell repertoires in COVID-19. Study summary: COVID-19 samples collected from the United States, Italy and Spain covered acute and convalescent phases. The analysed material was cDNA or gDNA that came from T cells, B-cell-depleted T cells, or PBMCs.

Trimming took 5 bases from V and 0 from J; bases not matched to a gene: 8. This CDR3 has 16 residues. From germline, CDR1 is SGHRS and CDR2 YFSETQ. This TCR derives from an elderly man with acute or convalescent COVID-19. Sequencing was carried out using peripheral blood. This sequence joins TRBV5-1 and TRBJ2-5; 9 nucleotides line up with TRBD1. CDR3 sequence reads: CASSFLGQGHQETQYF. DNA of the CDR3: TGCGCCAGCAGTTTCCTCGGACAGGGGCACCAAGAGACCCAGTACTTC.